These 9 T cell receptor beta chains were sequenced from one sample in a study of T-cell reconstitution after alpha-beta-depleted transplantation in children. The authors prepared the TCRbeta library with unique molecular identifiers. TCRdb re-analysed the PCR reads in MiXCR, keeping a single row per CDR3 protein. Here the sample spans around 100,000 distinct CDR3 sequences, approximately 10% being singletons. Sequenced material: PBMCs, taken before TCRalphabeta/CD19-depleted stem cell transplant. Source of these receptors: a boy younger than 10 with acute lymphoblastic leukemia, due to receive a stem cell transplant.

In its sample, this clonotype was seen a few times. The chain links TRBV7-6 to TRBJ2-7; TRBD1 aligns across 10 bases. The CDR3 spans 15 residues. Germline-derived CDR1 and CDR2 are SGHVS and FNYEAQ. V lost 5 bases to trimming and J lost 7 bases; unmatched junction nucleotides: 11. DNA for the CDR3: TGTGCCAGCAGCAAAACGGGACAGGGGTTCCATGAGCAGTACTTC. This translates into CASSKTGQGFHEQYF.

This clonotype came up a few times. The rearrangement joins TRBV5-1 to TRBJ2-5; 8 bases fit TRBD1. The CDR3 length is 14 residues. Trimming removed 4 bases from V and 5 bases from J; junction bases left unmatched: 7. The germline CDR1 and CDR2 sequences are SGHRS and YFSETQ. CDR3 loop: CASSPRQGAETQYF. The DNA of the CDR3 is TGCGCCAGCAGCCCACGTCAGGGGGCTGAGACCCAGTACTTC.

This clonotype appeared many times. V gene TRBV5-6 combines with J gene TRBJ1-3; 7 nucleotides agree with TRBD1. Unmatched junction bases numbered 4, after V lost 7 bases and J lost 0 bases. The CDR3 is made up of 14 amino acids. Germline CDR1 is SGHDT and CDR2 is YYEEEE. The CDR3 spells CASQGVSSGNTIYF. CDR3 bases: TGTGCCAGCCAGGGGGTCTCCTCTGGAAACACCATATATTTT. The complete variable domain, with remaining parts taken from reference TRBV5-6 and TRBJ1-3, reads DAGVTQSPTHLIKTRGQQVTLRCSPKSGHDTVSWYQQALGQGPQFIFQYYEEEERQRGNFPDRFSGHQFPNYSSELNVNALLLGDSALYLCASQGVSSGNTIYFGEGSWLTVV.

This clonotype has a handful of counts. The chain employs TRBV6-5 and TRBJ2-2; TRBD1 aligns across 8 bases. CDR3 length: 15 residues. V gave up 4 bases and J gave up 0 bases; unmatched junction bases: 1. Germline CDR1 is MNHEY and CDR2 is SVGAGI. The CDR3 coding sequence is TGTGCCAGCAGTTTACAGGGGGCGAACACCGGGGAGCTGTTTTTT. It encodes CASSLQGANTGELFF.

In this sample, this clonotype turned up a few times. This sequence joins TRBV20-1 and TRBJ2-1; the D gene is possibly TRBD2 (6 bases). Germline assignment: CDR1 DFQATT and CDR2 SNEGSKA (reference sequence). This CDR3 spans 16 amino acids. V shed 0 bases and J shed 0 bases, with 12 bases lying between them. The DNA of the CDR3 is TGCAGTGCTAGAGATAGCGCGGGGAGCTCCTACAATGAGCAGTTCTTC. This gives the protein CSARDSAGSSYNEQFF.

The gene calls are TRBV30 and TRBJ1-1; no clear D. V lost 0 bases and J lost 11, with 19 bases in between. From germline, CDR1 is GTSNPN and CDR2 SVGIG (reference sequence). The CDR3 spans 14 residues. As DNA, the CDR3 is TGTGCCTGGAGTGTAAGTCTTGGGCCCGAAGAGGCTTTCTTT. This codes for CAWSVSLGPEEAFF.

The V and J genes are TRBV7-9 and TRBJ2-3; 7 nucleotides line up with TRBD1. The CDR3 runs 17 residues. Germline CDR1 reads SEHNR; CDR2 reads FQNEAQ (reference sequence). Trimming cost V 0 bases and J 2 bases; bases outside gene matches: 8. This CDR3 reads CASSLADRPLSTDTQYF. CDR3 in DNA: TGTGCCAGCAGCTTAGCGGACAGGCCACTTTCCACAGATACGCAGTATTTT.

This clonotype was seen more than once but under ten times. This chain uses TRBV20-1 with TRBJ2-7; tentatively, D is TRBD2 (6 bases). Germline V lookup: CDR1 DFQATT, CDR2 SNEGSKA (reference sequence). CDR3 length equals 15 residues. V was clipped by 3 bases and J by 0 bases, with 15 bases between them. The CDR3 sequence is CSASRSSGYSYEQYF. For the CDR3, the DNA is TGCAGTGCTAGTCGTTCCAGCGGGTACTCCTACGAGCAGTACTTC.

This clonotype was seen only a few times. The J gene is TRBJ2-7, the V gene TRBV5-6; 10 bases align to TRBD2. Trimming cost V 4 bases and J 3 bases; bases outside gene matches: 7. The germline V gene has CDR1 SGHDT and CDR2 YYEEEE. The CDR3 has 15 amino acids. The CDR3 reads CASSPGLAELYEQYF. The CDR3 DNA reads as TGTGCCAGCAGCCCAGGACTAGCGGAGCTCTACGAGCAGTACTTC.